The 29 T cell receptor beta chains listed next were all sequenced from one sample in a study of vaccination effects on CD4 cells after COVID-19. Only in-frame clones appear in the TCRdb table, and some are missing; sequencing was by immunoSEQ multiplex PCR. Of 25,000 to 30,000 clones in the sample, approximately 70% were seen once. Sequencing was preceded by expansion of antigen-specific CD4+ T cells with viral peptide pools in the ViraFEST assay. It was after roughly 11 days of culture that CD4+ T cells were isolated. Vaccinated participants had no history of SARS-CoV-2 infection and tested negative for nucleocapsid antibodies. These receptors are not linked to any known antigen. The material sequenced was CD4+ T cells from PBMCs cultured with HCoV-NL63 spike peptides, taken before COVID-19 vaccination. The receptors derive from a human donor who received a COVID-19 vaccine.

V is TRBV30 and J is TRBJ1-1, with D maybe TRBD1 (5 bases). CDR3 length: 14 residues. Germline V gives CDR1 GTSNPN, CDR2 SVGIG (reference sequence). Trimming removed 0 bases from V and 0 bases from J, with 8 bases in between. CDR3 coding DNA: TGTGCCTGGAGTGTGGGGGTCATGAACACTGAAGCTTTCTTT. Translation: CAWSVGVMNTEAFF.

This chain connects TRBV2 to TRBJ1-4; possibly TRBD1 for D (5 bases). This CDR3 is built from 13 residues. CDR1 is SNHLY and CDR2 is FYNNEI in the germline V gene. Trimming took 6 bases from V and 0 from J, leaving 5 bases between them. CDR3: CASRTATNEKLFF. CDR3 DNA sequence: TGTGCCAGCAGGACAGCAACTAATGAAAAACTGTTTTTT. Variable domain in full (rest from reference TRBV2 and TRBJ1-4): EPEVTQTPSHQVTQMGQEVILRCVPISNHLYFYWYRQILGQKVEFLVSFYNNEISEKSEIFDDQFSVERPDGSNFTLKIRSTKLEDSAMYFCASRTATNEKLFFGSGTQLSVL.

The chain uses TRBV6-6 and TRBJ1-4; 8 nucleotides line up with TRBD1. The ends lost 4 bases at V and 4 bases at J; junction bases unmatched: 5. Looked up from germline, CDR1 is MNHNY and CDR2 is SVGAGI (reference sequence). The CDR3 sequence is 15 residues long. The CDR3 reads CASSSGTGFNEKLFF. CDR3 coding DNA: TGTGCCAGCAGTTCTGGGACAGGCTTTAATGAAAAACTGTTTTTT.

The rearrangement links TRBV4-2 to TRBJ2-3, with D perhaps TRBD2 (6 bases). This CDR3 comprises 16 residues. V lost 0 bases to trimming and J lost 2 bases, with 12 bases between them. CDR1 LGHNA and CDR2 YNFKEQ come from the germline V gene. CDR3 protein: CASSQEGGRNTDTQYF. CDR3 DNA sequence: TGTGCCAGCAGCCAAGAGGGAGGCAGGAACACAGATACGCAGTATTTT.

The chain joins TRBV14 to TRBJ1-1; 7 bases map to TRBD1. The V gene's germline CDR1 is SGHDN and CDR2 FVKESK. This CDR3 is 14 amino acids long. V lost 4 bases to trimming and J lost 4 bases; unmatched junction nucleotides: 6. CDR3 protein: CASSRDRVGTEAFF. The DNA of the CDR3 is TGTGCCAGCAGCCGAGACAGGGTTGGCACTGAAGCTTTCTTT.

The CDR3 loop is CASSRTGSYNSPLHF. In nucleotides, the CDR3 is TGTGCCAGCAGTCGGACAGGTTCCTATAATTCACCCCTCCACTTT. The chain is built from TRBV2 and TRBJ1-6; 7 bases are a match to TRBD1. The V and J ends lost 5 bases and 1 base, in that order; junction bases with no gene match: 2. Germline CDR1 reads SNHLY; CDR2 reads FYNNEI. The CDR3 is 15 amino acids.

The V and J genes are TRBV7-9 and TRBJ2-3, with 11 bases matching TRBD2. This CDR3 spans 18 amino acids. CDR1 SEHNR and CDR2 FQNEAQ come from the germline V gene (reference sequence). J gave up 5 bases and V 5 bases, and 15 bases lay outside the gene matches. As DNA, the CDR3 is TGTGCCAGCAGCCTAACCCCTTCTAGCGGGGGGACGGGAGATACGCAGTATTTT. This codes for CASSLTPSSGGTGDTQYF.

This chain connects TRBV7-2 to TRBJ1-2; D is perhaps TRBD1 (6 bases). CDR3 length: 13 amino acids. Germline V gives CDR1 SGHTA, CDR2 FQGNSA. The V end lost 4 bases, the J end lost 6 bases, and 12 bases lay between the germline ends. The CDR3: CASSYRTVNGYTF. The CDR3 nucleotides are TGTGCCAGCAGCTACAGGACAGTAAATGGCTACACCTTC.

The genes are TRBV6-5 and TRBJ1-1; weak D call: TRBD1 (5 bases). CDR1 is MNHEY, CDR2 SVGAGI, per germline. The CDR3 runs 14 residues. Trimming shortened V by 5 bases and J by 3 bases, and 13 bases separated the two germline ends. CDR3 nucleotides: TGTGCCAGCAGTATGAGGGGTTGGGACACTGAAGCTTTCTTT. This sequence encodes CASSMRGWDTEAFF.

The V gene is TRBV11-3, the J gene TRBJ2-1; D might be TRBD1 (6 bases). Germline V gene sequence: CDR1 SGHNT, CDR2 YENEEA. CDR3 length: 15 residues. Trimming stripped 1 base from V and 2 bases from J, with 9 bases between. The CDR3 sequence is CASSLGQVPYNEQFF. CDR3 nucleotides: TGTGCCAGCAGCTTAGGACAGGTGCCCTACAATGAGCAGTTCTTC.

The genes are TRBV28 and TRBJ2-1; 7 bases match TRBD1. After removal of 5 bases from V and 10 bases from J, the junction contained 8 bases not matched to a gene. Germline V gene data show CDR1 as MDHEN and CDR2 as SYDVKM. The CDR3 covers 13 residues. CDR3 sequence: CASSPSSGGEQFF. The CDR3 bases are TGTGCCAGCAGTCCGAGCTCAGGGGGAGAGCAGTTCTTC.

This clone occurred once. The chain combines TRBV5-1 with TRBJ1-3; D is undetermined. The V gene's germline CDR1 is SGHRS and CDR2 YFSETQ. This CDR3 comprises 14 residues. Trimming took 6 bases from V and 2 from J, leaving 12 bases between them. This CDR3 is CASMSATAGNTIYF. CDR3 DNA sequence: TGCGCCAGCATGAGTGCCACCGCTGGAAACACCATATATTTT.

The CDR3 DNA sequence: TGCAGCGTCAGGGGGGGCGGGGGCTCCTACAATGAGCAGTTCTTC. Translation: CSVRGGGGSYNEQFF. V usage is TRBV29-1 and J usage is TRBJ2-1; D tentatively fits TRBD1 or TRBD2 (7 bases each). Looked up from germline, CDR1 is SQVTM and CDR2 is ANQGSEA. CDR3 length: 15 residues. V was clipped by 6 bases and J by 0 bases, with 15 bases between them.

The chain employs TRBV19 and TRBJ2-2; 8 bases map to TRBD2. The CDR3 is made up of 16 amino acids. V dropped 6 bases and J dropped 3; count of bases not matched to a gene: 9. Germline CDR1 reads LNHDA; CDR2 reads SQIVND (reference sequence). CDR3 nucleotide sequence: TGTGCCAGTAGGATAAACGGGGGGGCGGACACCGGGGAGCTGTTTTTT. Its translation is CASRINGGADTGELFF.

This clone was counted a few times. This chain uses TRBV6-5 with TRBJ2-2; 11 bases match TRBD2. This CDR3 is built from 15 residues. In germline, CDR1 is MNHEY, CDR2 SVGAGI. V lost 7 bases to trimming and J lost 3 bases; unmatched junction nucleotides: 4. CDR3: CASNRGLADTGELFF. The CDR3, as DNA: TGTGCCAGCAATCGGGGACTAGCGGACACCGGGGAGCTGTTTTTT.

This sequence joins TRBV28 and TRBJ2-7, with 9 bases fitting TRBD2. V was clipped by 4 bases and J by 2 bases; unmatched bases: 6. CDR3 length: 15 amino acids. Germline CDR1 and CDR2: MDHEN and SYDVKM. The DNA of the CDR3 is TGTGCCAGCAGTTCAGCGACTAGCGGAACCTACGAGCAGTACTTC. Protein product: CASSSATSGTYEQYF. Filled out from reference TRBV28 and TRBJ2-7, the complete variable domain reads DVKVTQSSRYLVKRTGEKVFLECVQDMDHENMFWYRQDPGLGLRLIYFSYDVKMKEKGDIPEGYSVSREKKERFSLILESASTNQTSMYLCASSSATSGTYEQYFGPGTRLTVT.

The chain is built from TRBV12-3 or TRBV12-4 and TRBJ2-3; the D is unclear. The CDR3 length is 12 residues. V was pared by 4 bases and J by 4 bases, with 6 bases between. The CDR3 region is CASSSRADTQYF. The DNA for the CDR3 is TGTGCCAGCAGTTCCAGAGCAGATACGCAGTATTTT.

V and J are TRBV7-9 and TRBJ2-3; D gene ambiguous. The germline V gene encodes CDR1 SEHNR and CDR2 FQNEAQ (reference sequence). The CDR3 loop spans 15 amino acids. The V gene lost 1 base and the J gene lost 4 bases, with 12 bases spanning the gap. Here the CDR3 reads CASSLVTGTADTQYF. CDR3 nucleotide sequence: TGTGCCAGCAGCTTAGTAACTGGAACGGCAGATACGCAGTATTTT.

This chain connects TRBV27 to TRBJ1-1; D unresolved. V was pared by 9 bases and J by 1 base, with 15 bases between. This CDR3 contains 14 residues. Looked up from germline, CDR1 is MNHEY and CDR2 is SMNVEV (reference sequence). The CDR3 region is CASRELGPNTEAFF. In DNA, the CDR3 is TGTGCCAGTCGGGAATTGGGTCCGAACACTGAAGCTTTCTTT.

This sequence joins TRBV2 and TRBJ1-1; no definite D call. Germline V lookup: CDR1 SNHLY, CDR2 FYNNEI. The CDR3 consists of 13 residues. V lost 2 bases and J 1 base, leaving 5 bases between the germline ends. The CDR3 protein is CASSEQQNTEAFF. The CDR3, as DNA: TGTGCCAGCAGTGAACAACAGAACACTGAAGCTTTCTTT.

This clone was picked up a small number of times. The gene calls are TRBV30 and TRBJ1-4; D unresolved. The CDR3 length is 13 residues. V lost 0 bases, J lost 8 bases, and 10 bases lay in between. Germline CDR1 reads GTSNPN; CDR2 reads SVGIG (reference sequence). CDR3 sequence: CAWSVGRGEKLFF. Written as DNA, the CDR3 is TGTGCCTGGAGTGTAGGAAGAGGGGAAAAACTGTTTTTT. The full variable domain, with the rest looked up from reference TRBV30 and TRBJ1-4, is SQTIHQWPATLVQPVGSPLSLECTVEGTSNPNLYWYRQAAGRGLQLLFYSVGIGQISSEVPQNLSASRPQDRQFILSSKKLLLSDSGFYLCAWSVGRGEKLFFGSGTQLSVL.

J is TRBJ2-7 and V is TRBV4-3; D possibly uses TRBD1 or TRBD2 (5 bases each). With 1 base removed from V and 3 bases from J, the gap between germline ends came to 13 bases. CDR1 is LGHNA, CDR2 YSLEER, per germline. This CDR3 has 15 residues. CDR3 loop: CASSQVGDPLYEQYF. The CDR3 DNA reads as TGCGCCAGCAGCCAAGTAGGGGACCCCCTCTACGAGCAGTACTTC.

In this sample, this clone turned up a few times. The chain couples TRBV7-2 to TRBJ2-3, with 13 bases matching TRBD2. Germline lookup yields CDR1 SGHTA and CDR2 FQGNSA. After removal of 5 bases from V and 6 bases from J, the junction contained 8 bases not matched to a gene. The CDR3 runs to 16 residues. CDR3 nucleotide sequence: TGTGCCAGCAGCCCGACTAGCGGGGGGTTCCGGGATACGCAGTATTTT. Its protein product is CASSPTSGGFRDTQYF.

This chain links TRBV19 with TRBJ2-7, with 10 bases that match TRBD2. Germline-derived CDR1 and CDR2 are LNHDA and SQIVND (reference sequence). The junction had 14 bases not matched to a gene; V was cut back by 4 bases and J by 5 bases. This CDR3 has 17 amino acids. DNA for the CDR3: TGTGCCAGTAGTAGGTGGGCTAGCGGGAGCCCCTCGAACGAGCAGTACTTC. This codes for CASSRWASGSPSNEQYF.

This clone occurred a few times. The CDR3 protein is CASSLSLGRQASPLHF. CDR3 nucleotide sequence: TGTGCCAGCAGCTTGTCATTGGGTCGCCAGGCTTCACCCCTCCACTTT. This sequence joins TRBV5-6 and TRBJ1-6; no firm D call. The CDR3 covers 16 residues. The V gene's germline CDR1 is SGHDT and CDR2 YYEEEE. V lost 1 base, J lost 9 bases, and 17 bases lay in between.

The J gene is TRBJ1-5, the V gene TRBV5-1, with 7 bases aligning to TRBD1. V lost 2 bases to trimming and J lost 0 bases; unmatched junction nucleotides: 2. Germline CDR1 is SGHRS and CDR2 is YFSETQ. The CDR3 is 15 residues long. The CDR3 here is CASSFTGDSNQPQHF. The CDR3 DNA follows: TGCGCCAGCAGCTTCACAGGGGATAGCAATCAGCCCCAGCATTTT.

CDR3: CASSLFGGVDGYTF. Here the CDR3 DNA reads TGTGCCAGCAGTTTATTTGGCGGGGTAGATGGCTACACCTTC. The chain carries TRBV28 and TRBJ1-2; D gene ambiguous. This CDR3 spans 14 amino acids. With 1 base removed from V and 6 bases from J, the gap between germline ends came to 12 bases. Germline CDR1 reads MDHEN; CDR2 reads SYDVKM.

The chain has TRBV5-8 and TRBJ1-2; tentative D call: TRBD1 (5 bases). Germline V CDR1 and CDR2: SGHTS, YDEGEE. Trimming cost V 4 bases and J 4 bases, with 8 bases left between them. The CDR3 loop spans 12 amino acids. CDR3 DNA sequence: TGTGCCAGCAGCGAGAGGGGCTATGGCTACACCTTC. Translation gives CASSERGYGYTF.

The chain recombines TRBV28 with TRBJ2-6; 8 bases are a match to TRBD1. The V segment lost 7 bases and the J segment 2 bases; nucleotides outside the gene matches: 7. The CDR3 sequence is 16 residues long. Germline lookup yields CDR1 MDHEN and CDR2 SYDVKM. The CDR3 DNA reads as TGTGCCAGCACCCCAGGGGGCGGGCCTGGGGCCAACGTCCTGACTTTC. This codes for CASTPGGGPGANVLTF.